Here is one TCR beta chain with its context. Its antigen is unidentified. A much bigger clone sits one base away, suggesting this may be a read error. This entry belongs to a study of breast tumors, draining lymph nodes, adjacent tissues. Study-wide findings and caveats: Findings are consistent with lymph node origin and intratumoral expansion of most tumor T cells. Luminal-like breast cancer showed significantly higher tumor–nontumor repertoire similarity than basal-like. Tumor TCR diversity was below lymph nodes but above nontumor tissue. Data only fit, rather than demonstrated, lymph node origin of most tumor T cells.

From the multiplex PCR reads, TCRdb called clonotypes with MiXCR, one entry per CDR3 protein. This table has about 120,000 distinct CDR3 sequences, roughly 21% appearing once. V lost 5 bases to trimming and J lost 8 bases, with 21 bases between them. Germline V CDR1 and CDR2: SGHDN, FVKESK. This CDR3 is 15 amino acids long. Breast cancer patients provided tissue from their axillary draining lymph nodes. Input material: axillary lymph node tissue. V gene TRBV14 combines with J gene TRBJ1-2; tentatively, D is TRBD1 (6 bases). The sequence came from a female donor with breast cancer. Some clones in this sample may be carry-over from other donors' samples. CDR3 region: CASSFRDTGGGGYTF. The CDR3 DNA is TGTGCCAGCAGCTTCCGGGACACCGGTGGGGGGGGCTACACCTTC.